This entry features one T cell receptor beta chain sequence. The data are from a study of T cell clonotyping in hematopoietic cell transplantation. This CDR3 spans 18 amino acids. Germline-derived CDR1 and CDR2 are SEHNR and FQNEAQ (reference sequence). Deletions cut 1 base from V and 6 bases from J, with 24 bases between. Time point in this sample: recipient sample about 28 days before transplant, after cytoreduction. Here immunoSEQ multiplex PCR was the method, and the copy in TCRdb shows in-frame clones only, minus some. The sample holds under 45,000 clones, 90% to 95% seen once. V usage is TRBV7-9 and J usage is TRBJ2-5; weak D call: TRBD2 (7 bases). The clonotype originates from a man aged 40-49 years with chronic myeloid leukemia. Some clones in this sample may be carry-over from other donors' samples. Source: peripheral blood mononuclear cells, taken before stem cell transplant. CDR3 sequence reads: CASSLGGGGTAIVQTQYF. The CDR3 DNA reads as TGTGCCAGCAGCTTAGGGGGAGGGGGGACGGCCATCGTTCAGACCCAGTACTTC.